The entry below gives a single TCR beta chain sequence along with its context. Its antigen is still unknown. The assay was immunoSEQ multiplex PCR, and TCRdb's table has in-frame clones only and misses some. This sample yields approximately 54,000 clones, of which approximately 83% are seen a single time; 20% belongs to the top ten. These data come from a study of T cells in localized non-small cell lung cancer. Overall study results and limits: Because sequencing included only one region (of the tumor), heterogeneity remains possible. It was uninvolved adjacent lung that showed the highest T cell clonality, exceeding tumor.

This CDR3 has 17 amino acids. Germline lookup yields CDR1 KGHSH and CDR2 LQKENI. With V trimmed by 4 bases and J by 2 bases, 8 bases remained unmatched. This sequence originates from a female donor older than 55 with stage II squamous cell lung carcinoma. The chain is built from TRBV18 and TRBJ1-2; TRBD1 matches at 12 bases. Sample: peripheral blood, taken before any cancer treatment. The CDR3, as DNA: TGTGCCAGCTCACTCCCCGGGACAGGGGGCCTCAACTATGGCTACACCTTC. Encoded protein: CASSLPGTGGLNYGYTF.